The 16 T cell receptor beta chains presented below share a single source sample, sequenced in a study of blood T cell repertoires in COVID-19. The protocol was immunoSEQ multiplex PCR, while the TCRdb copy is restricted to in-frame clones and leaves out a portion. The table shows roughly 250,000 clones, with about 80% occurring only once. The material sequenced was peripheral blood. All receptors derive from a woman aged 80 or over with active or convalescent COVID-19.

The chain couples TRBV5-1 to TRBJ2-2; a weak D match, TRBD2 (6 bases). Trimming took 0 bases from V and 1 from J, leaving 10 bases between them. The CDR3 is made up of 16 amino acids. CDR1 and CDR2 from the germline V gene are SGHRS and YFSETQ. CDR3 loop: CASSLEVSGNTGELFF. CDR3 nucleotides: TGCGCCAGCAGCTTGGAGGTTAGCGGGAACACCGGGGAGCTGTTTTTT.

This clone was detected a few times. The chain combines TRBV5-4 with TRBJ1-4; no reliable D call. The germline V and J ends were trimmed by 3 bases and 5 bases, with 14 bases remaining between them. The CDR3 contains 15 residues. From germline, CDR1 is SGHNT and CDR2 YYREEE (reference sequence). CDR3 loop: CASSWRTTGNEKLFF. The CDR3 DNA sequence: TGTGCCAGCAGCTGGAGAACGACGGGAAATGAAAAACTGTTTTTT.

The chain has TRBV28 and TRBJ2-3; 11 positions match TRBD2. V trimming: 1 base; J trimming: 5 bases; junction bases outside the gene matches: 5. CDR1 MDHEN and CDR2 SYDVKM come from the germline V gene. The CDR3 loop spans 16 amino acids. The CDR3 DNA sequence: TGTGCCAGCAGTTTATATCCTAGCGGGGGGCTAGATACGCAGTATTTT. This gives the protein CASSLYPSGGLDTQYF.

This clone occurred a few times. CDR3 in DNA: TGTGCCAGCAGTTACTCCCCCAGATCTAGCACAGATACGCAGTATTTT. Amino acids: CASSYSPRSSTDTQYF. V and J are TRBV6-5 and TRBJ2-3; D call uncertain. V lost 0 bases and J 0 bases, leaving 10 bases between the germline ends. In germline, CDR1 is MNHEY, CDR2 SVGAGI. The CDR3 is 16 residues long.

The rearrangement links TRBV6-5 to TRBJ2-7; D gene uncertain. The length of the CDR3 is 14 residues. V lost 7 bases to trimming and J lost 0 bases, with 13 bases between them. Germline V CDR1 and CDR2: MNHEY, SVGAGI. CDR3 loop: CASTAQLSSYEQYF. In DNA, the CDR3 is TGTGCCAGCACCGCCCAACTTAGCTCCTACGAGCAGTACTTC.

The chain employs TRBV28 and TRBJ1-2, with 8 bases identical to TRBD1. CDR1 is MDHEN, CDR2 SYDVKM, per germline. V shed 5 bases, J shed 8 bases, and the junction held 7 bases outside the gene matches. The CDR3 covers 13 residues. CDR3 residues: CASSDRGPWGYTF. CDR3 sequence (DNA): TGTGCCAGCAGTGACAGGGGCCCCTGGGGCTACACCTTC.

The gene calls are TRBV2 and TRBJ1-6; TRBD1 is a possible D gene (6 bases). This CDR3 has 15 amino acids. V lost 7 bases and J 6 bases, leaving 16 bases between the germline ends. Germline CDR1 SNHLY, CDR2 FYNNEI. In DNA form, the CDR3 reads TGTGCCAGCATCAACAGGGCTCTGCGTAATTCACCCCTCCACTTT. Translated, it gives CASINRALRNSPLHF. Looking up the rest from reference TRBV2 and TRBJ1-6 gives the full variable domain: EPEVTQTPSHQVTQMGQEVILRCVPISNHLYFYWYRQILGQKVEFLVSFYNNEISEKSEIFDDQFSVERPDGSNFTLKIRSTKLEDSAMYFCASINRALRNSPLHFGNGTRLTVT.

V and J are TRBV4-2 and TRBJ2-2, with a tentative D call TRBD1 (5 bases). Germline-derived CDR1 and CDR2 are LGHNA and YNFKEQ. V dropped 4 bases and J dropped 2 bases, with 14 bases sitting between them. The CDR3 loop spans 16 amino acids. This CDR3 is CASSLTLGRNTGELFF. The CDR3 nucleotides are TGTGCCAGCAGCCTCACCCTGGGGCGAAACACCGGGGAGCTGTTTTTT.

The genes are TRBV4-1 and TRBJ1-5, with 7 bases matching TRBD1. CDR3 length: 15 amino acids. Germline loops: CDR1 MGHRA, CDR2 YSYEKL. The ends lost 4 bases at V and 6 bases at J; junction bases unmatched: 9. Here the CDR3 reads CASSPTQGGVQPQHF. The CDR3 DNA sequence: TGCGCCAGCAGCCCAACGCAGGGGGGTGTTCAGCCCCAGCATTTT.

This clone was counted between two and nine times. V usage is TRBV5-1 and J usage is TRBJ1-4; TRBD1 matches at 7 bases. Trimming at V came to 0 bases and at J to 8 bases, leaving 1 base not matched to a gene. Germline V CDR1 and CDR2: SGHRS, YFSETQ. The CDR3 contains 13 residues. CDR3 DNA: TGCGCCAGCAGCTTGGGAGGGGGCGAAAAACTGTTTTTT. Amino acid sequence: CASSLGGGEKLFF.

The chain employs TRBV6-5 and TRBJ1-5; TRBD1 aligns across 10 bases. Germline V CDR1 and CDR2: MNHEY, SVGAGI. The V segment lost 0 bases and the J segment 7 bases; nucleotides outside the gene matches: 6. The CDR3 length is 16 residues. The CDR3 coding sequence is TGTGCCAGCAGTTACTCGGGACAGGGGAGCAGGCAGCCCCAGCATTTT. Translating gives CASSYSGQGSRQPQHF.

The chain joins TRBV6-2 or TRBV6-3 to TRBJ2-3; 16 bases are a match to TRBD2. The junction had 9 bases not matched to a gene; V was cut back by 2 bases and J by 4 bases. CDR3 length: 19 residues. The V gene's germline CDR1 is MNHEY and CDR2 SVGEGT. The CDR3 loop reads CASSYRPGTSGRASDTQYF. In nucleotides, the CDR3 is TGTGCCAGCAGTTACCGCCCCGGGACTAGCGGGAGGGCCTCAGATACGCAGTATTTT.

In nucleotides, the CDR3 is TGTGCCGCTACGCAGGCGAACACTGAAGCTTTCTTT. Translating it yields CAATQANTEAFF. The chain has TRBV28 and TRBJ1-1; no reliable D call. CDR3 length: 12 residues. Deletions cut 11 bases from V and 1 base from J, with 11 bases between. Germline V lookup: CDR1 MDHEN, CDR2 SYDVKM.

This clone was seen a single time. The V call is TRBV28, the J call TRBJ2-7; 8 bases line up with TRBD2. This CDR3 has 16 amino acids. The J segment lost 6 bases and the V segment lost 7 bases, leaving 17 bases of the junction unmatched. Germline V CDR1 and CDR2: MDHEN, SYDVKM. CDR3 sequence: CASTLGLGVTSVEQYF. CDR3 sequence (DNA): TGTGCCAGCACCCTGGGGTTAGGTGTGACTAGCGTCGAGCAGTACTTC.

The gene calls are TRBV28 and TRBJ2-7; D call uncertain. Trimming pared 2 bases from V and 6 bases from J, leaving 17 bases between. The germline V gene encodes CDR1 MDHEN and CDR2 SYDVKM. CDR3 length equals 15 residues. In DNA, the CDR3 is TGTGCCAGCAGTTTAGGTTCCAGGCCGTCGAGCGAGCAGTACTTC. Its protein is CASSLGSRPSSEQYF.

The chain couples TRBV7-2 to TRBJ1-2; D perhaps matches TRBD1 (6 bases). The germline V and J ends were trimmed by 5 bases and 4 bases, with 14 bases remaining between them. This CDR3 is 14 amino acids long. Germline V CDR1 and CDR2: SGHTA, FQGNSA. The CDR3 sequence is CASSVTGRGYGYTF. The CDR3 DNA follows: TGTGCCAGCAGCGTAACAGGGAGGGGCTATGGCTACACCTTC.